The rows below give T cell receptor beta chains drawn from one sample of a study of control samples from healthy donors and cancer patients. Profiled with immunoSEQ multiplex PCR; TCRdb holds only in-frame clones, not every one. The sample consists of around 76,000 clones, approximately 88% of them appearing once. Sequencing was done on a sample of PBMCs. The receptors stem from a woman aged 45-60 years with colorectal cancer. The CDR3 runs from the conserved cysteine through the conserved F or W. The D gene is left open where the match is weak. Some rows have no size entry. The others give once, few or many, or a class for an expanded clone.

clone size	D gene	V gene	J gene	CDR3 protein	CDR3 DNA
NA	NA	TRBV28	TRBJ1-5	CASSDPGNQPQHF	TGTGCCAGCAGCGATCCAGGGAATCAGCCCCAGCATTTT
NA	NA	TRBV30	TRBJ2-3	CAWSVGDTQYF	TGTGCCTGGAGTGTTGGAGATACGCAGTATTTT
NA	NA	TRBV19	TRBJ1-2	CASSIGTAANYGYTF	TGTGCCAGTAGTATTGGGACGGCCGCTAACTATGGCTACACCTTC
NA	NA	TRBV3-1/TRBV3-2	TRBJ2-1	CASSPPGRPYEQFF	TGTGCCAGCAGCCCTCCGGGACGCCCATATGAGCAGTTCTTC
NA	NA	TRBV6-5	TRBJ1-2	CAARTGSDGYTF	TGTGCCGCCAGGACGGGTTCTGATGGCTACACCTTC
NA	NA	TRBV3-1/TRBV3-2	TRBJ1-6	CASSKDGGNSPLHF	TGTGCCAGCAGCAAAGATGGTGGGAATTCACCCCTCCACTTT
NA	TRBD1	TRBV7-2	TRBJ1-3	CASSPRQGGWVGGNTIYF	TGTGCCAGCAGCCCTCGACAGGGAGGTTGGGTGGGAGGAAACACCATATATTTT
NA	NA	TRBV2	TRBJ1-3	CASSTGNGNTIYF	TGTGCCAGCAGCACAGGGAACGGAAACACCATATATTTT
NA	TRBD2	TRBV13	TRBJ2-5	CASSTCPVERGLGYQETQYF	TGTGCCAGCAGCACATGTCCAGTTGAGCGGGGGTTAGGGTACCAAGAGACCCAGTACTTC
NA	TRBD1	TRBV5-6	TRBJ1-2	CASSLRQGDGYTF	TGTGCCAGCAGCCTCAGACAGGGGGACGGCTACACCTTC
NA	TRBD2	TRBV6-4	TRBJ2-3	CASSAGGAADTQYF	TGTGCCAGCAGTGCGGGGGGGGCCGCAGATACGCAGTATTTT
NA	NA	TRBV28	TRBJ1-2	CASSLSPSVGNYGYTF	TGTGCCAGCAGTTTAAGCCCATCCGTGGGGAACTATGGCTACACCTTC
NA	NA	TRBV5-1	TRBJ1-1	CASRPGGTIMNTEAFF	TGCGCCAGCAGGCCGGGTGGCACGATTATGAACACTGAAGCTTTCTTT
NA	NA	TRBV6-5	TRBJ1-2	CASTYAGTSGYTF	TGTGCCAGCACGTATGCCGGGACCAGCGGCTACACCTTC
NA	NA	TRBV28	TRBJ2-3	CASSHHWGSRTDTQYF	TGTGCCAGCAGCCACCACTGGGGCAGTCGCACAGATACGCAGTATTTT
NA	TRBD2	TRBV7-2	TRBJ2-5	CASSFIAGGSIQYF	TGTGCCAGCAGCTTCATAGCGGGGGGGTCTATCCAGTACTTC
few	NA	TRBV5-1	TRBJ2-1	CASSLSQGNNEQFF	TGCGCCAGCAGCTTGAGTCAGGGCAACAATGAGCAGTTCTTC
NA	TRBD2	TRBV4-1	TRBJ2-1	CASSQAASGGYNEQFF	TGCGCCAGCAGCCAGGCCGCTAGCGGGGGCTACAATGAGCAGTTCTTC
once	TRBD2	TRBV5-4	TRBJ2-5	CASSLTTGGAGETQYF	TGTGCCAGCAGCCTCACTACCGGGGGGGCGGGTGAGACCCAGTACTTC
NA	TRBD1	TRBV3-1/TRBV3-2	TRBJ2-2	CASSQETGGGELFF	TGTGCCAGCAGCCAAGAGACAGGGGGCGGGGAGCTGTTTTTT
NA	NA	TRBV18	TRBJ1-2	CASSPEVTNGYTF	TGTGCCAGCTCACCAGAGGTAACGAATGGCTACACCTTC
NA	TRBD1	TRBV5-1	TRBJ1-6	CASSVSGTGDSPLHF	TGCGCCAGCAGCGTGTCCGGGACAGGGGATTCACCCCTCCACTTT
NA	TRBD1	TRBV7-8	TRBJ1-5	CASSLGQGNQPQHF	TGTGCCAGCAGCTTGGGACAGGGTAATCAGCCCCAGCATTTT
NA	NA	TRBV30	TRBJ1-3	CAWRNRDSGNTIYF	TGTGCCTGGAGGAACCGGGACTCTGGAAACACCATATATTTT
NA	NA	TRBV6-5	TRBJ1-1	CASIGGGTEAFF	TGTGCCAGCATCGGGGGTGGCACTGAAGCTTTCTTT
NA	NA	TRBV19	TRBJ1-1	CASSNKGRLEAFF	TGTGCCAGTAGTAATAAGGGACGGCTTGAAGCTTTCTTT
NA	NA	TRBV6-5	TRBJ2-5	CASSYVAGIQETQYF	TGTGCCAGCAGTTACGTTGCGGGGATTCAAGAGACCCAGTACTTC
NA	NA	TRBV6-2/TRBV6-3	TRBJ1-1	CASSYVRSYWNTEAFF	TGTGCCAGCAGTTACGTAAGGAGCTACTGGAACACTGAAGCTTTCTTT
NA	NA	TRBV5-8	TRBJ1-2	CASSLNYRGNYGYTF	TGTGCCAGCAGCTTGAATTATCGTGGAAACTATGGCTACACCTTC
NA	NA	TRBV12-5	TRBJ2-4	CASGLGQGTLAKNIQYF	TGTGCTAGTGGTCTTGGGCAGGGGACTTTAGCCAAAAACATTCAGTACTTC
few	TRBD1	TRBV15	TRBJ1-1	CATAPQGRTEAFF	TGTGCCACCGCCCCACAGGGGAGGACTGAAGCTTTCTTT
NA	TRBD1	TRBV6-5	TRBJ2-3	CATGGGADTQYF	TGTGCGACAGGGGGCGGTGCAGATACGCAGTATTTT